A few counts support the clone carrying this TCR beta chain. Its antigen is undetermined. This specimen comes from a study of graft-versus-host responses after intestinal transplantation. Study-level background: Multivisceral, liver-intestinal, or isolated intestinal transplants were given to recipients.

Study-wide results and limits: Peak circulating GvH clone levels were associated with early post-transplant HvG declines. Where graft-donor T cell macrochimerism was present, patients had high graft-versus-host to host-versus-graft clonal ratios in allografts.

The germline V gene has CDR1 MNHEY and CDR2 SVGAGI. The CDR3 totals 15 residues. V lost 2 bases to trimming and J lost 6 bases, with 16 bases between them. TCRdb's copy holds only in-frame clones and misses some; the assay was immunoSEQ multiplex PCR. Counted here are some 110,000 clones, just under 95% occurring once; the ten biggest clones make up approximately 1.2%. The receptor was isolated from a human donor who was the organ donor for an intestinal transplant. The starting material was unstimulated CD8+ T cells sorted from spleen or lymph node cells, obtained before transplant. V gene TRBV6-5 combines with J gene TRBJ1-2, with a weak D call TRBD1 (5 bases). The CDR3 DNA reads as TGTGCCAGCAGTTACCGAGGGACCAGCCCCAATGGCTACACCTTC. This gives the protein CASSYRGTSPNGYTF.